Listed here is a single T cell receptor beta chain. TCRdb processed the RT-PCR reads anew with MiXCR; each CDR3 protein has one entry. The sample shows about 680,000 distinct CDR3 sequences, 12% to 15% of them seen only once. This CDR3 has 13 amino acids. V was trimmed by 0 bases and J by 7 bases, leaving 7 bases between them. CDR1 and CDR2 (germline): LGHDT, YNNKEL (reference sequence). This chain joins TRBV3-1 and TRBJ1-5, with D unresolved. The sequencing sample was made of memory CD4+ T cells from blood. The sequence derives from a female donor in good health, serving as a healthy control. The CDR3 coding sequence is TGTGCCAGCAGCCAAGATACACTGCAGCCCCAGCATTTT. It encodes CASSQDTLQPQHF.